The next 12 T cell receptor beta chains were all read from a single sample in a study of CD8 T cells in ankylosing spondylitis. General study points: There was a TCR beta motif, made of several highly homologous variants, that appeared characteristic of ankylosing spondylitis blood.

TCRdb re-analysed the 5' RACE reads in MiXCR, keeping a single row per CDR3 protein. The sample has some 840,000 distinct CDR3 sequences, around 11% seen once; the top ten hold approximately 0.5%. These receptors' targets are unknown. The sequenced material came from blood, either unsorted or a sorted T cell fraction (not recorded which). The receptors derive from a male donor with ankylosing spondylitis.

The gene calls are TRBV6-1 and TRBJ2-7; D tentatively fits TRBD1 or TRBD2 (5 bases each). This CDR3 has 15 residues. V lost 6 bases to trimming and J lost 1 base, with 16 bases between them. Germline V gives CDR1 MNHNS, CDR2 SASEGT. CDR3 DNA: TGTGCCAGCAGACCTCCGGGACGACTTTCCTACGAGCAGTACTTC. Residues: CASRPPGRLSYEQYF.

There are many counts of this clonotype. The chain has TRBV20-1 and TRBJ2-5; 10 bases fit TRBD2. The trim removed 8 bases at V and 5 bases at J, leaving 8 bases unmatched. The V gene's germline CDR1 is DFQATT and CDR2 SNEGSKA (reference sequence). This CDR3 contains 13 residues. CDR3 in amino acids: CSQSGRATETQYF. The CDR3 DNA sequence: TGCAGTCAAAGCGGGAGGGCCACGGAGACCCAGTACTTC.

The V and J genes are TRBV20-1 and TRBJ2-7; the match to TRBD1 covers 9 bases. Germline-derived CDR1 and CDR2 are DFQATT and SNEGSKA (reference sequence). The CDR3 loop spans 14 amino acids. Trimming removed 4 bases from V and 1 base from J; junction bases left unmatched: 5. The CDR3 DNA is TGCAGTGCTACAGGGGACAGGGTGTCCTACGAGCAGTACTTC. Encoded protein: CSATGDRVSYEQYF.

The V and J genes are TRBV20-1 and TRBJ2-7; 10 positions agree with TRBD1. Trimming took 1 base from V and 4 from J; bases not matched to a gene: 4. Germline V lookup: CDR1 DFQATT, CDR2 SNEGSKA (reference sequence). The CDR3 consists of 14 residues. The CDR3 is CSARGTGGRYEQYF. The CDR3 coding sequence is TGCAGTGCTAGAGGGACAGGGGGAAGGTACGAGCAGTACTTC.

This clonotype was picked up many times. CDR3 sequence reads: CASSQAVGTYEQYF. For the CDR3, the DNA is TGTGCCAGCAGCCAAGCGGTAGGAACCTACGAGCAGTACTTC. The chain uses TRBV4-2 and TRBJ2-7; the D is unclear. The length of the CDR3 is 14 residues. V was pared by 1 base and J by 2 bases, with 9 bases between. Germline-derived CDR1 and CDR2 are LGHNA and YNFKEQ.

The rearrangement joins TRBV4-2 to TRBJ2-5, with 8 positions matching TRBD2. Germline CDR1 is LGHNA and CDR2 is YNFKEQ. J gave up 7 bases and V 0 bases, and 7 bases lay outside the gene matches. This CDR3 has 15 residues. The CDR3 protein is CASSQDPLAGGTQYF. In DNA, the CDR3 is TGTGCCAGCAGCCAAGATCCCCTAGCGGGTGGGACCCAGTACTTC.

The chain recombines TRBV20-1 with TRBJ2-3; D is possibly TRBD2 (5 bases). Germline loops: CDR1 DFQATT, CDR2 SNEGSKA (reference sequence). Deletions cut 5 bases from V and 11 bases from J, with 17 bases between. This CDR3 region has 12 residues. The CDR3 loop is CSALWQLGLQYF. The CDR3 bases are TGCAGTGCTCTATGGCAGCTCGGACTGCAGTATTTT.

This clonotype occurred a few times. The rearrangement links TRBV20-1 to TRBJ2-5; perhaps TRBD2 as D (6 bases). Germline V lookup: CDR1 DFQATT, CDR2 SNEGSKA (reference sequence). Trimming stripped 1 base from V and 4 bases from J, with 13 bases between. This CDR3 region has 14 residues. CDR3 DNA sequence: TGCAGTGCTAGAGCCGGGACTTCCGTAGAGACCCAGTACTTC. Translation: CSARAGTSVETQYF.

The chain is built from TRBV4-3 and TRBJ1-2, with a tentative D call TRBD1 (6 bases). There are 13 residues in the CDR3. Germline V gene sequence: CDR1 LGHNA, CDR2 YSLEER. V lost 4 bases and J lost 8, with 14 bases in between. CDR3 sequence: CASSPLGGHGYTF. The DNA of the CDR3 is TGCGCCAGCAGCCCCCTGGGGGGGCACGGCTACACCTTC.

In its sample, this clonotype was seen a few times. This chain joins TRBV9 and TRBJ1-1; 8 bases line up with TRBD1. There are 15 residues in the CDR3. Germline V gene sequence: CDR1 SGDLS, CDR2 YYNGEE. V was pared by 0 bases and J by 3 bases, with 4 bases of the junction left unmatched. The DNA for the CDR3 is TGTGCCAGCAGCGTAGCTCCGGACAGGGACACTGAAGCTTTCTTT. Its protein product is CASSVAPDRDTEAFF.

This clonotype was detected ten times or more. The gene calls are TRBV7-2 and TRBJ2-5, with a weak D call TRBD2 (5 bases). CDR1 SGHTA and CDR2 FQGNSA come from the germline V gene. The CDR3 runs 15 residues. With 5 bases removed from V and 6 bases from J, the gap between germline ends came to 19 bases. The CDR3 reads CASSPQLSSMKTQYF. Here the CDR3 DNA reads TGTGCCAGCAGCCCCCAGCTGTCTAGCATGAAGACCCAGTACTTC.

The rearrangement joins TRBV30 to TRBJ1-5; 7 bases agree with TRBD1. The CDR3 consists of 13 residues. The germline CDR1 and CDR2 sequences are GTSNPN and SVGIG (reference sequence). Unmatched junction bases numbered 4, after V lost 1 base and J lost 7 bases. CDR3 residues: CAWSGGGRQPQHF. As DNA, the CDR3 is TGTGCCTGGAGTGGAGGGGGCAGGCAGCCCCAGCATTTT.